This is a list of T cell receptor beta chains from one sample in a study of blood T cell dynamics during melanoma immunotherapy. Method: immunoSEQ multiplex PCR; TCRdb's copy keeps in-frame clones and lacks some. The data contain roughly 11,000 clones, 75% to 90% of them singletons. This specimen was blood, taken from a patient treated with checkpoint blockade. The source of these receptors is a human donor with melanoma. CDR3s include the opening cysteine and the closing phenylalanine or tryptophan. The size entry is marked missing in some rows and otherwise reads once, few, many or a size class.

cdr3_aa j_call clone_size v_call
CASSGTGGNTEAFF TRBJ1-1 NA TRBV5-1
CASSPAGTGGNYGYTF TRBJ1-2 NA TRBV2
CASSRTTGTGANVLTF TRBJ2-6 NA TRBV5-1
CASSDPERLSYEQYF TRBJ2-7 few TRBV7-9
CASSETGPNSPLHF TRBJ1-6 NA TRBV2
CASSPHWTASNYGYTF TRBJ1-2 NA TRBV5-5
CASSLGGGIETQYF TRBJ2-5 NA TRBV5-1
CASSLGGAGNTIYF TRBJ1-3 NA TRBV7-9
CASSSRLAASYNEQFF TRBJ2-1 NA TRBV28
CASSHGQGIYNEQFF TRBJ2-1 NA TRBV9
CASSKQGLREKLFF TRBJ1-4 NA TRBV2
CASSYNRLNTGELFF TRBJ2-2 NA TRBV6-5
CASSQDVRGHEQYF TRBJ2-7 NA TRBV4-1
CASSLAGRGTGELFF TRBJ2-2 NA TRBV7-2
CASSPRPSSNTGELFF TRBJ2-2 NA TRBV5-1
CASSFDSPRGYTF TRBJ1-2 NA TRBV7-4
CASLGSTDTQYF TRBJ2-3 few TRBV6-6
CASSSQPGGFQPQHF TRBJ1-5 NA TRBV7-2
CASSFSGGIGTDTQYF TRBJ2-3 NA TRBV11-2
CASSLGDYNEQFF TRBJ2-1 NA TRBV5-1
CASSLGQTTNEKLFF TRBJ1-4 NA TRBV5-4
CASRNFSGGVEETQYF TRBJ2-5 NA TRBV10-2
CASSFKARLTGANTGELFF TRBJ2-2 NA TRBV28
CASTPGGGNQPQHF TRBJ1-5 NA TRBV19
CASSLQGHGYTF TRBJ1-2 NA TRBV28
CASSLAGYPGVYTQYF TRBJ2-3 NA TRBV7-9
CASSYDAGGPYNEQFF TRBJ2-1 NA TRBV6-5
CASSRTDPGNQPQHF TRBJ1-5 NA TRBV6-5
CASSYGQGSGYTF TRBJ1-2 few TRBV5-1
CASSLEASSSYEQYF TRBJ2-7 once TRBV7-2
CASSLELGLGYGYTF TRBJ1-2 NA TRBV5-5
CASNLDRAYYGYTF TRBJ1-2 NA TRBV28
CASSNTVAFSGNTIYF TRBJ1-3 NA TRBV2
CASSQDKWSHEQYF TRBJ2-7 few TRBV4-3
CASSSGLEGETQYF TRBJ2-5 once TRBV7-2
CASSPGTGMNTEAFF TRBJ1-1 NA TRBV18
CASSLPGTQIRNTIYF TRBJ1-3 once TRBV28
CASSGQGRQPQHF TRBJ1-5 once TRBV6-1
CASSAPARGNTEAFF TRBJ1-1 NA TRBV2
CASSRGQFSGNTIYF TRBJ1-3 NA TRBV13
CATSVRDRATEAFF TRBJ1-1 NA TRBV15
CASSSRAVTGELFF TRBJ2-2 NA TRBV9
CATSRDLGQGGRTEAFF TRBJ1-1 NA TRBV15
CASSLLAGGSQETQYF TRBJ2-5 once TRBV7-8
CASSEAGTKAGELFF TRBJ2-2 once TRBV25-1
CASSEIQGALDYGYTF TRBJ1-2 NA TRBV4-1